Each of the 7 T cell receptor beta chains below was sequenced from the same sample in a study of shared clonotypes between healthy human individuals. As defined, naive CD8 cells were CD45RO-negative and positively selected for CCR7, with terminally differentiated effector memory CD45RA+ cells excluded. Clones were read by immunoSEQ multiplex PCR, and TCRdb kept only the in-frame ones, dropping some. The sample has about 590,000 clones, about 95% seen once. Sequenced input: naive CD8+ T cells sorted from blood. Every receptor here comes from a woman aged 25-40 years in good health.

The rearrangement joins TRBV4-1 to TRBJ2-1, with D perhaps TRBD2 (5 bases). Trimming left V 4 bases short and J 4 bases short, with 14 bases between. The CDR3 sequence is 15 residues long. Per the germline V gene, CDR1 is MGHRA and CDR2 is YSYEKL. The CDR3 sequence: CASSLSGETYNEQFF. DNA of the CDR3: TGCGCCAGCAGCCTGAGCGGCGAAACATACAATGAGCAGTTCTTC.

This clone was observed once. The chain employs TRBV28 and TRBJ2-7; 8 bases line up with TRBD1. Germline trimming cut 6 bases from V and 0 bases from J; bases unmatched to any gene: 7. The germline gives CDR1 MDHEN, CDR2 SYDVKM. The CDR3 consists of 15 residues. CDR3 DNA sequence: TGTGCCAGCAGCTGGGACAGGAGGAGCTCCTACGAGCAGTACTTC. It specifies CASSWDRRSSYEQYF.

This chain links TRBV7-6 with TRBJ2-1; D perhaps matches TRBD1 (6 bases). Germline V gene lookup returns CDR1 SGHVS and CDR2 FNYEAQ. V was clipped by 5 bases and J by 0 bases, with 11 bases between them. The CDR3 runs 15 residues. CDR3 nucleotide sequence: TGTGCCAGCAGCAAAACAGGGAGCTCCTACAATGAGCAGTTCTTC. Its translation: CASSKTGSSYNEQFF.

This chain links TRBV27 with TRBJ2-7; D might be TRBD2 (6 bases). The length of the CDR3 is 17 residues. Germline CDR1 and CDR2: MNHEY and SMNVEV (reference sequence). With 4 bases removed from V and 0 bases from J, the gap between germline ends came to 19 bases. CDR3 region: CASSSNLAATSSYEQYF. In DNA, the CDR3 is TGTGCCAGCAGTTCTAACTTAGCGGCCACAAGCTCCTACGAGCAGTACTTC.

The V call is TRBV5-6, the J call TRBJ2-1, with 8 nucleotides matching TRBD2. The CDR3 extends over 15 amino acids. The J segment lost 2 bases and the V segment lost 2 bases, leaving 3 bases of the junction unmatched. Germline lookup yields CDR1 SGHDT and CDR2 YYEEEE. CDR3 DNA sequence: TGTGCCAGCAGCTTATCACTAGCGGCCTACAATGAGCAGTTCTTC. Translation gives CASSLSLAAYNEQFF.

The genes are TRBV27 and TRBJ1-6; D remains unclear. The CDR3 has 15 residues. Germline CDR1 reads MNHEY; CDR2 reads SMNVEV (reference sequence). V lost 5 bases, J lost 7 bases, and 15 bases lay in between. In DNA, the CDR3 is TGTGCCAGCAGTCCCTCTCCGATTCCAAATTCACCCCTCCACTTT. It encodes CASSPSPIPNSPLHF.

The chain joins TRBV28 to TRBJ2-3, with a tentative D call TRBD2 (6 bases). The V gene's germline CDR1 is MDHEN and CDR2 SYDVKM. Trimming cost V 6 bases and J 3 bases, with 19 bases left between them. The CDR3 covers 16 residues. The CDR3 here is CASSPSGAGRTDTQYF. CDR3 DNA: TGTGCCAGCAGCCCCTCGGGTGCGGGGCGAACAGATACGCAGTATTTT.